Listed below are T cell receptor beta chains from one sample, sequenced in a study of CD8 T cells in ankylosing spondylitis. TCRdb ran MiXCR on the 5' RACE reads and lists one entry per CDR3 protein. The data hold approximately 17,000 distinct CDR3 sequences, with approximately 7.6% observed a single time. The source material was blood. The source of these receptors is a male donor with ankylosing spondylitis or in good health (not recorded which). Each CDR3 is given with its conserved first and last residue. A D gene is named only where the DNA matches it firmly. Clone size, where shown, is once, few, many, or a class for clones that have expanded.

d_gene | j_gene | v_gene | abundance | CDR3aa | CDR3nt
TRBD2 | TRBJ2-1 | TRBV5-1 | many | CASSWAGVSNNEQFF | TGCGCCAGCAGCTGGGCGGGGGTTAGCAATAATGAGCAGTTCTTC
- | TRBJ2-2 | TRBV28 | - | CASRRQENTGELFF | TGTGCCAGCAGGCGACAGGAGAACACCGGGGAGCTGTTTTTT
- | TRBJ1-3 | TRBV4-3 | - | CASSQTLKQGNTIYF | TGCGCCAGCAGCCAGACTCTGAAACAGGGAAACACCATATATTTT
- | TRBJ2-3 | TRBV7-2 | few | CASSLGVDFDTQYF | TGTGCCAGCAGCTTAGGGGTAGACTTCGATACGCAGTATTTT
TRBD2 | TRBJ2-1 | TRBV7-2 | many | CASSLYPPSGSYNEQFF | TGTGCCAGCAGCTTATACCCTCCTAGCGGCTCCTACAATGAGCAGTTCTTC
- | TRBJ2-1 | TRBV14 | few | CASSQRRGQRMNEQFF | TGTGCCAGCAGCCAAAGGAGGGGGCAGCGTATGAATGAGCAGTTCTTC
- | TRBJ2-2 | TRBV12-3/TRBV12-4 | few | CASRRNLPSNTGELFF | TGTGCCAGCAGACGAAATCTACCTTCGAACACCGGGGAGCTGTTTTTT
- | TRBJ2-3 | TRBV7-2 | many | CASSPQAASTQYF | TGTGCCAGCAGCCCGCAAGCGGCAAGTACGCAGTATTTT
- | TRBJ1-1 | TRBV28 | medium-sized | CASSVQGYTEAFF | TGTGCCAGCAGTGTACAGGGATACACTGAAGCTTTCTTT
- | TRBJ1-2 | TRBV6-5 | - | CASSYTSTDGYTF | TGTGCCAGCAGTTACACCTCGACAGATGGCTACACCTTC
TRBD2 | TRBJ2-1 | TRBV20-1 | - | CSARSSLAGSYNEQFF | TGCAGTGCTAGATCATCCCTAGCGGGGTCCTACAATGAGCAGTTCTTC
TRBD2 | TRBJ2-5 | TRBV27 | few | CASSSILAGVKETQYF | TGTGCCAGCAGTTCCATCCTAGCGGGAGTAAAAGAGACCCAGTACTTC
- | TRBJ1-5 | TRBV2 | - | CASSVQGSNQPQHF | TGTGCCAGCAGTGTCCAGGGTAGCAATCAGCCCCAGCATTTT
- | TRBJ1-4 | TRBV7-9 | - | CASSSGPSREKLFF | TGTGCCAGCAGCTCGGGCCCCAGTAGGGAAAAACTGTTTTTT
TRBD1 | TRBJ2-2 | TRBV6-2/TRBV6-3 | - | CASSNRQGVTGELFF | TGTGCCAGCAGTAATAGACAGGGGGTCACCGGGGAGCTGTTTTTT
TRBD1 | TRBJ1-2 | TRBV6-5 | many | CASSRDRVDGYTF | TGTGCCAGCAGCCGCGACAGGGTTGATGGCTACACCTTC
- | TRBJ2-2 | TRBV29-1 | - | CSVEGGPGGELFF | TGCAGCGTTGAAGGGGGGCCAGGCGGGGAGCTGTTTTTT
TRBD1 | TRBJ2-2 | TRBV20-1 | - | CSALGQSNTGELFF | TGCAGTGCCCTGGGACAGTCGAACACCGGGGAGCTGTTTTTT
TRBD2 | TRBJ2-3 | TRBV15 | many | CATSRVGTSGGFTDTQYF | TGTGCCACCAGCAGAGTGGGGACTAGTGGCGGGTTCACAGATACGCAGTATTTT
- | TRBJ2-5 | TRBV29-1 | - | CSARVERETQYF | TGCAGCGCCCGAGTAGAACGAGAGACCCAGTACTTC
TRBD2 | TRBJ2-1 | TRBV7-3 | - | CASSLIGGIPNEQFF | TGTGCCAGCAGCTTAATCGGGGGGATTCCCAATGAGCAGTTCTTC
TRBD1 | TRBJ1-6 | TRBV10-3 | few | CAIRTGEDSPLHF | TGTGCCATCAGGACAGGGGAAGACTCACCCCTCCACTTT
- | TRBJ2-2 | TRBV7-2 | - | CASSLLFGTTGELFF | TGTGCCAGCAGCTTGCTGTTCGGAACCACCGGGGAGCTGTTTTTT
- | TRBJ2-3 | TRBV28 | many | CASSLVGLSTDTQYF | TGTGCCAGCAGTTTGGTTGGACTGAGCACAGATACGCAGTATTTT
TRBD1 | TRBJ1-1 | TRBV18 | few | CASSRTGQGVMNTEAFF | TGTGCCAGCTCACGGACCGGACAGGGGGTGATGAACACTGAAGCTTTCTTT
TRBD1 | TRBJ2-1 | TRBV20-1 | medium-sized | CSARPRTGMANEQFF | TGCAGTGCTAGACCCAGGACAGGGATGGCAAATGAGCAGTTCTTC
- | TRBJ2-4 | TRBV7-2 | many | CASSYRSGGAKNIQYF | TGTGCCAGCAGCTATAGGTCTGGGGGGGCCAAAAACATTCAGTACTTC
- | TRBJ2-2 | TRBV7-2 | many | CASSETPVLGELFF | TGTGCCAGCAGCGAAACCCCCGTTCTCGGGGAGCTGTTTTTT
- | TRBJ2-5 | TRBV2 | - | CASSVGPNQETQYF | TGTGCCAGCAGTGTAGGCCCGAACCAAGAGACCCAGTACTTC
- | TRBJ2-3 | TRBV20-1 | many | CSALTDTQYF | TGCAGTGCCCTGACAGATACGCAGTATTTT
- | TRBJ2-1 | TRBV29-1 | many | CSVDTDQNSYNEQFF | TGCAGCGTTGACACGGACCAGAACTCCTACAATGAGCAGTTCTTC
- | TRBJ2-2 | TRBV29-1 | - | CSVGRVDRGELFF | TGCAGCGTTGGGCGGGTGGACCGCGGGGAGCTGTTTTTT
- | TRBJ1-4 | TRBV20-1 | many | CSATDRTSGEKLFF | TGCAGTGCAACGGACAGAACCTCGGGAGAAAAACTGTTTTTT
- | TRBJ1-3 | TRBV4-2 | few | CASSQGRSGNTIYF | TGTGCCAGCAGCCAAGGCAGGTCCGGAAACACCATATATTTT
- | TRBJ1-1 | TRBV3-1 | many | CASSPGQPNTEAFF | TGTGCCAGCAGCCCCGGACAGCCCAACACTGAAGCTTTCTTT
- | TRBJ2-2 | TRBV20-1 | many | CSARLFRPTAGEGELFF | TGCAGTGCTAGGCTATTTCGTCCAACAGCAGGGGAGGGGGAGCTGTTTTTT
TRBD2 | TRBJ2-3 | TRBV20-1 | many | CSASPGGQDTQYF | TGCAGTGCTAGCCCGGGAGGACAAGATACGCAGTATTTT
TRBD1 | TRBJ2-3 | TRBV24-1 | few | CATSEGGQTDTQYF | TGTGCCACCAGTGAAGGGGGACAGACAGATACGCAGTATTTT
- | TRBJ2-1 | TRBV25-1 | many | CASSGPGKAEQFF | TGTGCCAGCAGTGGACCGGGAAAAGCTGAGCAGTTCTTC
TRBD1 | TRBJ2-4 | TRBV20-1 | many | CSARGQGDLNIQYF | TGCAGTGCCAGAGGACAGGGAGACCTAAACATTCAGTACTTC
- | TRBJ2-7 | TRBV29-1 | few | CSVETRRDSSYEQYF | TGCAGCGTTGAAACGAGGAGGGACAGCTCCTACGAGCAGTACTTC
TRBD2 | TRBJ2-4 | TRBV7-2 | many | CASRPIAGTTKNIQYF | TGTGCCAGCAGACCTATAGCGGGCACCACCAAAAACATTCAGTACTTC
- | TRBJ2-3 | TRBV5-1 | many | CASSLDGGRAQYF | TGCGCCAGCAGCTTGGATGGGGGAAGGGCGCAGTATTTT
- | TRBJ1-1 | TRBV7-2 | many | CASSPEAGVVEAFF | TGTGCCAGCAGCCCCGAGGCGGGAGTTGTTGAAGCTTTCTTT
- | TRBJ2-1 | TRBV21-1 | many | CASRRNEQFF | TGTGCCAGCAGACGGAATGAGCAGTTCTTC
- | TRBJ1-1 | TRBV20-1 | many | CSAYTGQGDFFYPEAFF | TGCAGTGCGTATACAGGACAAGGTGATTTTTTTTATCCTGAAGCTTTCTTT
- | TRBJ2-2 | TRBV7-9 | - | CASSASWRANTGELFF | TGTGCCAGCAGCGCCTCCTGGAGAGCGAACACCGGGGAGCTGTTTTTT
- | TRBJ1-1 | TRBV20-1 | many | CSARDPRGRYIEAFF | TGCAGTGCTAGAGATCCCAGGGGCCGGTATATTGAAGCTTTCTTT
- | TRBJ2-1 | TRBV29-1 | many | CSVAEGRHEQFF | TGCAGCGTTGCCGAAGGGCGGCATGAGCAGTTCTTC
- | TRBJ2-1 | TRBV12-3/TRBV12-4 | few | CASSFHSSYEQFF | TGTGCCAGCAGCTTCCACAGCAGCTATGAGCAGTTCTTC
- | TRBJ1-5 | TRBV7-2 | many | CASSLAGGGAQPQHF | TGTGCCAGCAGCTTGGCAGGTGGAGGGGCTCAGCCCCAGCATTTT
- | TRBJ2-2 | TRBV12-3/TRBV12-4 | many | CASRPFRTANTGELFF | TGTGCCAGCAGACCCTTCCGGACAGCGAACACCGGGGAGCTGTTTTTT